Listed below are T cell receptor beta chains from one sample, sequenced in a study of T cells in narcolepsy. This table comes from immunoSEQ multiplex PCR, and its TCRdb copy is limited to in-frame clones, with some not included. The sample has tens of thousands of clones, 70% to 90% seen once. Material: CD45RA- memory CD4+ T cells from PBMCs. All receptors derive from a human donor with narcolepsy. Each CDR3 is given without its conserved first and last residue. Each record gives: V gene, J gene, CDR3 protein.

TRBV30	TRBJ2-5	ASRSWQGARETQY
TRBV7-6	TRBJ2-7	ASSFRLAGAHVQIYEQY
TRBV2	TRBJ2-2	ASSGGTGGVGELF
TRBV4-3	TRBJ1-5	ASSQGAGNNQPQH
TRBV5-8	TRBJ1-2	ASSLRGGGNGYT
TRBV19	TRBJ1-2	ASSIAGKGDGYT
TRBV2	TRBJ2-5	ASRLVVETQY
TRBV5-4	TRBJ1-1	ASRAGQQNTEAF
TRBV11-1	TRBJ2-1	ASSSNRVREQF
TRBV29-1	TRBJ2-1	SVWAGGSNEQF
TRBV7-9	TRBJ2-4	ASSSEGNKNIQY
TRBV7-2	TRBJ1-6	ASSFTGTAAPLH
TRBV29-1	TRBJ1-3	SVEMFRGSGNTIY
TRBV19	TRBJ2-7	ASSITGTPYEQY
TRBV7-9	TRBJ2-3	ASSLSFGTDTQY
TRBV6-5	TRBJ2-3	ASSYSRGSTDTQY
TRBV7-2	TRBJ2-5	ASSLAFLGGYQETQY
TRBV4-2	TRBJ1-5	ASSQEMAGIQPQH
TRBV6-1	TRBJ1-5	ASSSTLNSNQPQH
TRBV15	TRBJ2-3	ATSQRSSGGLGTDTQY
TRBV30	TRBJ1-4	AWSLGGATNEKLF
TRBV7-2	TRBJ2-7	ASQQAGMTYEQY
TRBV2	TRBJ1-2	ASRADSYGYT
TRBV5-6	TRBJ2-7	ASSPRTGRTYEQY
TRBV29-1	TRBJ2-1	SVQTGLDEQF
TRBV6-6	TRBJ1-2	ASTTGAYGYT
TRBV27	TRBJ2-1	ASSPGTWASRQYNEQF
TRBV6-6	TRBJ1-5	ATEGGYYQPQH
TRBV7-9	TRBJ2-5	ASSPDVSGAGETQY
TRBV19	TRBJ1-1	ASRSVGGTEAF
TRBV7-9	TRBJ1-4	ASSPQGEKLF
TRBV4-2	TRBJ2-7	ASSQERNRHEQY
TRBV9	TRBJ2-7	ASSVHQGATSEQY
TRBV9	TRBJ2-3	ASSDGRADTQY
TRBV11-3	TRBJ1-4	ASSLAAGPTNEKLF
TRBV11-3	TRBJ2-3	ASSAPTASLTDTQY
TRBV19	TRBJ2-3	ASSIENRGVGTDTQY
TRBV11-3	TRBJ1-1	ASSLDGQGQAF
TRBV11-2	TRBJ1-1	ASSLVGGVNTEAF
TRBV30	TRBJ1-2	AWDGYT
TRBV6-1	TRBJ1-6	ASKLDKDSPLH
TRBV21-1	TRBJ2-1	ASSHREPINNEQF
TRBV14	TRBJ1-3	ASSHNPGGGYTIY
TRBV5-1	TRBJ2-5	ASSLGPAGVPPETQY
TRBV6-5	TRBJ2-5	ASRTGLAGVETQY
TRBV6-1	TRBJ2-2	ASRERMGGELF
TRBV19	TRBJ1-5	ASARQGNSNQPQH
TRBV5-6	TRBJ1-1	ASSLDRVAF
TRBV4-3	TRBJ1-5	ASSQGRGQPQH
TRBV19	TRBJ2-1	ASSIQHGGNEQF
TRBV10-1	TRBJ2-3	ASQAGGDDTQY
TRBV7-2	TRBJ2-3	ASSLVSRAEGTQY
TRBV6-5	TRBJ1-2	ASSYSGESGYT
TRBV27	TRBJ2-6	ASSLFGAPGANVLT
TRBV9	TRBJ2-1	ASSVSWDNEQF
TRBV11-2	TRBJ1-2	ASSLDLGVYGYT
TRBV4-3	TRBJ2-1	ASSQEGGRGNEQF
TRBV30	TRBJ2-6	AWMGGRGANVLT
TRBV18	TRBJ2-7	ASSPGIRDDEQY
TRBV7-6	TRBJ2-1	ASSLVSGGRSYNEQF